This entry concerns a single TCR beta chain. This record comes from a study of blood T cell repertoires in COVID-19. Study as a whole: Specimens from acute and convalescent COVID-19 originated in the United States, Italy and Spain. The analysed material was cDNA or gDNA that came from T cells, B-cell-depleted T cells, or PBMCs.

The germline gives CDR1 MGHDK, CDR2 SYGVNS. The ends lost 3 bases at V and 3 bases at J; junction bases unmatched: 8. This CDR3 has 16 amino acids. Per the authors' pipeline: Amplification of reference gene primers was used by the study to estimate nucleated cell counts. The repertoire was sequenced with immunoSEQ multiplex PCR; TCRdb's copy has only in-frame clones and lacks some. The V and J calls and clone size were taken over from that table, and D and trimming were inferred from the DNA. The repertoire consists of about 380,000 clones, with approximately 88% occurring once and the leading ten covering over 1%.

Sequenced input: peripheral blood. The TCR was taken from a man in his forties with acute or convalescent COVID-19. The chain combines TRBV25-1 with TRBJ1-2, with TRBD1 matching over 9 bases. CDR3 nucleotide sequence: TGTGCCAGCAGTGAGTCAAAGACAGGGGGTTACTATGGCTACACCTTC. It specifies CASSESKTGGYYGYTF.